This TCR beta chain comes out of a study of T-cell memory formation after mild COVID-19. Study-wide results and caveats: That cross-reactive memory joined was suggested by some responding clones appearing in pre-infection memory.

TCRdb ran MiXCR on the 5' RACE reads and lists one entry per CDR3 protein. The sample records about 500,000 distinct CDR3 sequences, roughly 20% being singletons. This clonotype has a handful of counts. Its target is not known. With 1 base removed from V and 10 bases from J, the gap between germline ends came to 13 bases. There are 13 residues in the CDR3. Germline V gene sequence: CDR1 SEHNR, CDR2 FQNEAQ (reference sequence). The source material was PBMCs or a T cell subset sorted from them (not recorded which). The chain carries TRBV7-9 and TRBJ1-1; tentatively, D is TRBD1 (5 bases). This receptor was obtained from an adult woman who had mild COVID-19 (a few samples of this study predate the infection). Cell type and time point are not known. The CDR3: CASSLEGPERAFF. CDR3 DNA: TGTGCCAGCAGCTTAGAGGGGCCCGAACGAGCTTTCTTT.